This T cell receptor beta chain was documented in a study of identifying expanded T cells in peripheral blood. This clone was observed at least ten times. TCRdb's copy holds only in-frame clones and misses some; the assay was immunoSEQ multiplex PCR. The sample lists under 85,000 clones; roughly 84% were seen once. The V gene's germline CDR1 is SGHTA and CDR2 FQGTGA. The CDR3 covers 15 residues. V was clipped by 1 base and J by 5 bases; unmatched bases: 7. The sequenced sample consisted of blood. The sequence was collected from a person aged 18 to 70 in good health. This sequence joins TRBV7-3 and TRBJ2-7; 8 bases agree with TRBD2. Here the CDR3 DNA reads TGTGCCAGCAGCTTAAGTCTAGCGGGTTTTCACGAGCAGTACTTC. The encoded protein is CASSLSLAGFHEQYF.